Shown below are 20 T cell receptor beta chains from a single sample sequenced in a study of T-cell reconstitution after alpha-beta-depleted transplantation in children. Unique molecular identifiers were used to barcode this TCRbeta library. TCRdb analysed the PCR reads with MiXCR anew, one entry per CDR3 protein. Seen here are 210,000 or so distinct CDR3 sequences, under 13% observed once, and the top ten hold 25% to 30%. The material sequenced was PBMCs, taken before TCRalphabeta/CD19-depleted stem cell transplant. All receptors derive from a child under two years old with acute myeloid leukemia, due to receive a stem cell transplant.

This chain uses TRBV13 with TRBJ2-4, with D tentatively TRBD1 (6 bases). V lost 4 bases to trimming and J lost 0 bases, with 13 bases between them. The CDR3 length is 16 residues. Germline V gene sequence: CDR1 PRHDT, CDR2 FYEKMQ (reference sequence). The CDR3 DNA is TGTGCCAGCAGCTCGACAGGCCTTCTAGCCAAAAACATTCAGTACTTC. It codes for CASSSTGLLAKNIQYF.

This clonotype has just a few counts. V gene TRBV4-1 combines with J gene TRBJ2-3, with TRBD1 as a possible D gene (6 bases). V lost 3 bases and J lost 6, with 16 bases in between. There are 15 residues in the CDR3. Germline CDR1 MGHRA, CDR2 YSYEKL. The CDR3 DNA follows: TGCGCCAGCAGCCATCGTCATCAGGGGCGGGATACGCAGTATTTT. Its protein product is CASSHRHQGRDTQYF.

This clonotype was recorded many times. The J gene is TRBJ1-1, the V gene TRBV29-1; D is possibly TRBD1 (5 bases). V was cut by 4 bases and J by 4 bases, with 19 bases left in between. The length of the CDR3 is 15 residues. Per germline, CDR1 SQVTM and CDR2 ANQGSEA. This CDR3 reads CSVAQGAEPSTEAFF. CDR3 DNA sequence: TGCAGCGTTGCCCAGGGAGCGGAACCGAGCACTGAAGCTTTCTTT.

This clonotype was detected many times. The V gene is TRBV29-1, the J gene TRBJ1-2, with D unclear. CDR1 and CDR2 from the germline V gene are SQVTM and ANQGSEA. The CDR3 length is 11 residues. V lost 3 bases and J 4 bases, leaving 6 bases between the germline ends. CDR3 amino acids: CSVDQSYGYTF. Written as DNA, the CDR3 is TGCAGCGTTGACCAGAGCTATGGCTACACCTTC.

In its sample, this clonotype was seen a few times. The chain couples TRBV28 to TRBJ1-1; a possible D gene is TRBD1 (5 bases). The CDR3 extends over 13 amino acids. Germline V lookup: CDR1 MDHEN, CDR2 SYDVKM. Trimming left V 7 bases short and J 7 bases short, with 16 bases between. The CDR3, as DNA: TGTGCCAGCACTTATTGGGAGGGGAATGAAGCTTTCTTT. Translation gives CASTYWEGNEAFF.

The gene calls are TRBV5-1 and TRBJ2-7, with D perhaps TRBD1 or TRBD2 (6 bases each). This CDR3 is 16 amino acids long. CDR1 is SGHRS and CDR2 is YFSETQ in the germline V gene. Trimming shortened V by 4 bases and J by 0 bases, and 17 bases separated the two germline ends. The DNA of the CDR3 is TGCGCCAGCAGCCCGGAGACCAGGGGACTCTCCTACGAGCAGTACTTC. It codes for CASSPETRGLSYEQYF.

This clonotype was seen ten or more times. The V call is TRBV12-3 or TRBV12-4, the J call TRBJ1-5; D unresolved. Trimming stripped 5 bases from V and 5 bases from J, with 10 bases between. The CDR3 is 13 residues long. For the CDR3, the DNA is TGTGCCAGCAGTCCGGACGGCTATCAGCCCCAGCATTTT. It yields the protein CASSPDGYQPQHF.

In its sample, this clonotype was seen many times. This chain uses TRBV30 with TRBJ2-6; D remains unclear. The CDR3 consists of 13 residues. Germline V gene lookup returns CDR1 GTSNPN and CDR2 SVGIG (reference sequence). Between the trimmed V and J ends, which lost 5 bases and 4 bases, there was a span of 9 bases. The CDR3 reads CAWSDAGANVLTF. The CDR3 DNA follows: TGTGCCTGGTCCGATGCCGGGGCCAACGTCCTGACTTTC.

Many counts were recorded for this clonotype. The rearrangement links TRBV7-2 to TRBJ2-5; TRBD2 matches at 11 bases. CDR1 SGHTA and CDR2 FQGNSA come from the germline V gene. The CDR3 contains 17 residues. Germline trimming cut 0 bases from V and 7 bases from J; bases unmatched to any gene: 10. Written as DNA, the CDR3 is TGTGCCAGCAGCTTAGCATTTGGACTAGCGGGTAGGGGGACCCAGTACTTC. Its protein product is CASSLAFGLAGRGTQYF.

The chain links TRBV11-3 to TRBJ2-7, with D possibly matching TRBD1 (6 bases). CDR3 size: 15 residues. Germline V gene lookup returns CDR1 SGHNT and CDR2 YENEEA. Trimming took 5 bases from V and 1 from J, leaving 15 bases between them. CDR3 protein: CASSMRQVPSYEQYF. DNA for the CDR3: TGTGCCAGCAGCATGAGACAGGTCCCATCCTACGAGCAGTACTTC.

The sample holds many counts of this clonotype. The gene calls are TRBV29-1 and TRBJ2-2, with 8 bases identical to TRBD2. This CDR3 region has 15 residues. Unmatched junction bases numbered 9, after V lost 6 bases and J lost 3 bases. In germline, CDR1 is SQVTM, CDR2 ANQGSEA. This chain's CDR3 is CSVRTGTSDTGELFF. The CDR3 DNA is TGCAGCGTGCGTACCGGGACTAGTGACACCGGGGAGCTGTTTTTT.

This clonotype was observed a handful of times. The gene calls are TRBV20-1 and TRBJ2-5; D might be TRBD2 (6 bases). Germline V gene sequence: CDR1 DFQATT, CDR2 SNEGSKA (reference sequence). The CDR3 spans 13 residues. Trimming cost V 3 bases and J 2 bases, with 10 bases left between them. This chain's CDR3 is CSASPGRQETQYF. The DNA of the CDR3 is TGCAGTGCTAGTCCAGGGAGGCAAGAGACCCAGTACTTC.

In its sample, this clonotype was seen many times. For the CDR3, the DNA is TGCAGCGTTGAGTCCGAGGGAGGGCCCTACGAGCAGTACTTC. This translates into CSVESEGGPYEQYF. V and J are TRBV29-1 and TRBJ2-7; 7 bases map to TRBD2. The CDR3 has 14 amino acids. Germline CDR1 reads SQVTM; CDR2 reads ANQGSEA. The trim removed 3 bases at V and 2 bases at J, leaving 7 bases unmatched.

This clonotype has ten or more counts. J is TRBJ1-4 and V is TRBV5-5, with D unresolved. In germline, CDR1 is SGHKS, CDR2 YYEKEE (reference sequence). This CDR3 contains 13 residues. The germline V and J ends were trimmed by 1 base and 8 bases, with 9 bases remaining between them. The CDR3 is CASSLLVVEKLFF. CDR3 DNA sequence: TGTGCCAGCAGCTTGTTGGTAGTGGAAAAACTGTTTTTT.

This clonotype came up many times. J is TRBJ2-1 and V is TRBV6-5; tentative D call: TRBD2 (5 bases). CDR1 and CDR2 from the germline V gene are MNHEY and SVGAGI. Trimming shortened V by 7 bases and J by 0 bases, and 13 bases separated the two germline ends. The CDR3 runs to 15 residues. The CDR3 region is CASTAVASSYNEQFF. For the CDR3, the DNA is TGTGCCAGCACGGCCGTAGCGAGCTCCTACAATGAGCAGTTCTTC.

There are many counts of this clonotype. The rearrangement joins TRBV18 to TRBJ1-6; 12 bases map to TRBD1. CDR1 is KGHSH and CDR2 is LQKENI in the germline V gene. The CDR3 is 14 amino acids. J was trimmed by 10 bases and V by 4 bases; bases with no gene match: 2. CDR3 sequence: CASSRDRGHSPLHF. The CDR3 DNA reads TGTGCCAGCTCACGGGACAGGGGGCACTCACCCCTCCACTTT. Full variable domain (missing parts from reference TRBV18 and TRBJ1-6): NAGVMQNPRHLVRRRGQEARLRCSPMKGHSHVYWYRQLPEEGLKFMVYLQKENIIDESGMPKERFSAEFPKEGPSILRIQQVVRGDSAAYFCASSRDRGHSPLHFGNGTRLTVT.

This clonotype was recorded at least ten times. DNA for the CDR3: TGTGCCAATGAGGGCGCTAGCTGTGACGAGCAGTACTTC. This translates into CANEGASCDEQYF. V gene TRBV7-3 combines with J gene TRBJ2-7, with a tentative D call TRBD2 (5 bases). CDR1 and CDR2 (germline): SGHTA, FQGTGA. Trimming removed 10 bases from V and 5 bases from J, with 18 bases in between. CDR3 length: 13 residues.

The chain links TRBV15 to TRBJ2-7, with TRBD2 matching over 7 bases. V shed 3 bases, J shed 5 bases, and the junction held 7 bases outside the gene matches. Looked up from germline, CDR1 is LNHNV and CDR2 is YYDKDF (reference sequence). The CDR3 covers 14 residues. The CDR3 DNA reads as TGTGCCACCAGCAGCGCGGGAGTACAACACGAGCAGTACTTC. This sequence encodes CATSSAGVQHEQYF.

This clonotype was observed many times. The V gene is TRBV7-9, the J gene TRBJ2-5, with D possibly called TRBD1 or TRBD2 (6 bases each). The CDR3 totals 14 residues. The V gene's germline CDR1 is SEHNR and CDR2 FQNEAQ (reference sequence). The V gene lost 3 bases and the J gene lost 2 bases, with 10 bases spanning the gap. CDR3 in amino acids: CASSFEGGQETQYF. The DNA for the CDR3 is TGTGCCAGCAGCTTCGAGGGGGGTCAAGAGACCCAGTACTTC.

This clonotype appeared many times. The V and J genes are TRBV12-3 or TRBV12-4 and TRBJ2-7; D perhaps matches TRBD1 (5 bases). There are 13 residues in the CDR3. V lost 4 bases and J lost 5, with 12 bases in between. The CDR3 reads CASSSGRVDEQYF. CDR3 bases: TGTGCCAGCAGTTCAGGCAGGGTCGACGAGCAGTACTTC.